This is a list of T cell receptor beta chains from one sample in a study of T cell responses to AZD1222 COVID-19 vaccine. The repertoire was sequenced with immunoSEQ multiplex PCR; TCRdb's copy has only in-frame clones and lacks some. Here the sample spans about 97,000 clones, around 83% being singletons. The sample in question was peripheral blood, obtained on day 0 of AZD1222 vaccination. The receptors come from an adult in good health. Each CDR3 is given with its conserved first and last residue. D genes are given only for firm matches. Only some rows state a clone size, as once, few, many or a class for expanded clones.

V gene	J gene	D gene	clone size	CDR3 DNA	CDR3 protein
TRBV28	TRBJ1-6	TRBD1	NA	TGTGCAATTACGGGACAGTCGAATTCACCCCTCCACTTT	CAITGQSNSPLHF
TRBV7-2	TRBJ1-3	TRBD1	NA	TGTGCCAGCAGCTTAGAAGACAGGGGGTCTGGAAACACCATATATTTT	CASSLEDRGSGNTIYF
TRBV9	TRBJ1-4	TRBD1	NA	TGTGCCAGCAGCAATACAGGGGGCGACGGTGAAAAACTGTTTTTT	CASSNTGGDGEKLFF
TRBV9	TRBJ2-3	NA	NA	TGTGCCAGCAGCGTAGGCGGGCCAGATACGCAGTATTTT	CASSVGGPDTQYF
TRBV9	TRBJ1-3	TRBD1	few	TGTGCCAGCAGCCCCGGGACAGGGGGCTCTGGAAACACCATATATTTT	CASSPGTGGSGNTIYF
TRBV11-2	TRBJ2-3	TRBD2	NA	TGTGCCAGCAGCTTAGTCTTCGGCGGGAGGACAGATACGCAGTATTTT	CASSLVFGGRTDTQYF
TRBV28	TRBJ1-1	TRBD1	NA	TGTGCCAGCAGTTTAAGGACAGGGAACACTGAAGCTTTCTTT	CASSLRTGNTEAFF
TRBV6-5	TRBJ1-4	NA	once	TGTGCCAGCAGTTATTATCAAGGAGGCGAAAAACTGTTTTTT	CASSYYQGGEKLFF
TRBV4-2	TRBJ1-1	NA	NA	TGTGCCAGCAGCCATGGCGGGGGCACTGAAGCTTTCTTT	CASSHGGGTEAFF
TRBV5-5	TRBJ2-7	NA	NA	TGTGCCAGCAGCTTGGGTCAGCTTTCCGGCTACGAGCAGTACTTC	CASSLGQLSGYEQYF
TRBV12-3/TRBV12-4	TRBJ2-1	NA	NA	TGTGCCAGCAGTGGTTTCAGCAATGAGCAGTTCTTC	CASSGFSNEQFF
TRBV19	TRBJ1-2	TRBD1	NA	TGTGCCAGTAGTATTACAGGGGGCGATGGCTACACCTTC	CASSITGGDGYTF
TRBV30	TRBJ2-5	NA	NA	TGTGCCTGGAGTACGCTAGCTGAGACCCAGTACTTC	CAWSTLAETQYF
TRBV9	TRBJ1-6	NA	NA	TGTGCCAGCAGCGTAGGGGGAGGCGAGAATTCACCCCTCCACTTT	CASSVGGGENSPLHF
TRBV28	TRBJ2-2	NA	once	TGTGCCAGCAGTTGGGGGAGAACCGGGGAGCTGTTTTTT	CASSWGRTGELFF
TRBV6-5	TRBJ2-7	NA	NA	TGTGCCAGCAACTTCATGGCGGGGCCCTACGAGCAGTACTTC	CASNFMAGPYEQYF
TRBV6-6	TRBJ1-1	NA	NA	TGTGCCAGCAGTGGACATGTGAACACTGAAGCTTTCTTT	CASSGHVNTEAFF
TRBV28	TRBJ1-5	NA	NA	TGTGCCAGCAGACGTGGGGGGGTAGGAAATCAGCCCCAGCATTTT	CASRRGGVGNQPQHF
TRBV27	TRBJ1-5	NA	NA	TGTGCCAGCAGTTTAGGTAGGGACCTAGGTCAGCCCCAGCATTTT	CASSLGRDLGQPQHF
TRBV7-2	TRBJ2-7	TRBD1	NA	TGTGCCAGCAGCCTCCGGACAGGGGACTACGAGCAGTACTTC	CASSLRTGDYEQYF
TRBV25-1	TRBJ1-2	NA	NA	TGTGCCAGCACCCGTAATGTCGGCGAGGGAAGCTACACCTTC	CASTRNVGEGSYTF
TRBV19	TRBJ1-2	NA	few	TGTGCCAGTAGTATACTCCAGAATCGGGGAATAAGGAACTATGGCTACACCTTC	CASSILQNRGIRNYGYTF
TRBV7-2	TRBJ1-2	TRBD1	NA	TGTGCCAGCAGCCCTAGCCGAACAGGGGGCGGCTATGGCTACACCTTC	CASSPSRTGGGYGYTF
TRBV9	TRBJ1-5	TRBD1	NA	TGTGCCAGCAGCGCAGGGACAGGGGGTAATCAGCCCCAGCATTTT	CASSAGTGGNQPQHF
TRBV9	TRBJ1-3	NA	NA	TGTGCCAGCAGCGCTACGATTGGGGCTGGAAACACCATATATTTT	CASSATIGAGNTIYF
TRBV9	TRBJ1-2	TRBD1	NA	TGTGCCAGCAGCGTAGGACAGGGGAATGGCTACACCTTC	CASSVGQGNGYTF
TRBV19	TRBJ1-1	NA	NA	TGTGCCAGTAGCGTTGCCTCAGGGTCCACTGAAGCTTTCTTT	CASSVASGSTEAFF
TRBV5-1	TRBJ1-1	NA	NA	TGCGCCAGCAGCTTGCAGCCGGGGAACGCTGAAGCTTTCTTT	CASSLQPGNAEAFF
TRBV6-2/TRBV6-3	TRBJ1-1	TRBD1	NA	TGTGCCAGCAGTTACCCAATTGGACAGGGTGGGATGAACACTGAAGCTTTCTTT	CASSYPIGQGGMNTEAFF
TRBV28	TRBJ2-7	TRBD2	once	TGTGCCAGCATGTTTAGCGGGCCTCCCTACGAGCAGTACTTC	CASMFSGPPYEQYF
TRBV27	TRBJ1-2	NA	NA	TGTGCCAGCAGCTGGGGGTTGGGAGACTATGGCTACACCTTC	CASSWGLGDYGYTF
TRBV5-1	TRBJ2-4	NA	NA	TGCGCCAGCAGCCTTGTGGGGGAAGCCAAAAACATTCAGTACTTC	CASSLVGEAKNIQYF
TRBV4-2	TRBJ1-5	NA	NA	TGTGCCAGCAGCCAAGACATTAGCAATCAGCCCCAGCATTTT	CASSQDISNQPQHF
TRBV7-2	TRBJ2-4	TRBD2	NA	TGTGCCAGCAGCTATGAGCCGGGACTAGCGGGGGGGCGTCAGTACTTC	CASSYEPGLAGGRQYF
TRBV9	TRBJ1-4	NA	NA	TGTGCCAGCAGCGTACAGCCAACTAATGAAAAACTGTTTTTT	CASSVQPTNEKLFF
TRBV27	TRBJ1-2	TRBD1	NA	TGTGCCAGCAGCTTATCCCGGGACAGGCGTCTTGGCTACACCTTC	CASSLSRDRRLGYTF
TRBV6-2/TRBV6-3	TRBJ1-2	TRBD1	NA	TGTGCCAGCAGTTACCGGGACAGGGGGGATGGCTACACCTTC	CASSYRDRGDGYTF
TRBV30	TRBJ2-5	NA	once	TGTGCCTGGAGTTTCGAGTTGGGAACCCAGTACTTC	CAWSFELGTQYF
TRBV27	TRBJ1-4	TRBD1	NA	TGTGCCAGCAGCCTCAGGGGGACTAATGAAAAACTGTTTTTT	CASSLRGTNEKLFF
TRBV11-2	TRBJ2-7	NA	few	TGTGCCAGCAGCTTAGTACGACAGGACACCTACGAGCAGTACTTC	CASSLVRQDTYEQYF
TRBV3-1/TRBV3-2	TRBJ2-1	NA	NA	TGTGCCAGCAGCCAAGCCCCCGGGGGAAATGAGCAGTTCTTC	CASSQAPGGNEQFF
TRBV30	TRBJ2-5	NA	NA	TGTGCCTGGAGCCTGGGTCGGGTAGAAGAGACCCAGTACTTC	CAWSLGRVEETQYF
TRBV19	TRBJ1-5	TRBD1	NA	TGTGCCAGTAGTATGGACAGGGGTAGCAATCAGCCCCAGCATTTT	CASSMDRGSNQPQHF
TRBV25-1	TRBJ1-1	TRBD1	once	TGTGCCAGCAGCCAGGGGGCGCGCACTGAAGCTTTCTTT	CASSQGARTEAFF
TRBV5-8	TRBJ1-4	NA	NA	TGTGCCAGCAGCTTGGTTGGAGGGACGTATAATGAAAAACTGTTTTTT	CASSLVGGTYNEKLFF
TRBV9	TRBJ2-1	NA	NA	TGTGCCAGCAGCCGAGAGGAGCAGGAGCAGTTCTTC	CASSREEQEQFF
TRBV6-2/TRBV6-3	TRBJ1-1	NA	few	TGTGCCAGCAGTTACTATGGACCGAACACTGAAGCTTTCTTT	CASSYYGPNTEAFF
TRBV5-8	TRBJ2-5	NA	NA	TGTGCCAGCAGCTTGGACAGGGTTGGAGACCAAGAGACCCAGTACTTC	CASSLDRVGDQETQYF
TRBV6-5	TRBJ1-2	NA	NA	TGTGCCAGCAGCCCCCGTTTCGGCTATGGCTACACCTTC	CASSPRFGYGYTF
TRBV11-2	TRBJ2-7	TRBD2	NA	TGTGCCAGCAGCCCTCCGGGACTAGCCCACGAGCAGTACTTC	CASSPPGLAHEQYF
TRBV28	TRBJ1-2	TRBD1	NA	TGTGCCAGCAGCCCAATCGGACAGGGCCGGGGGGGCTACACCTTC	CASSPIGQGRGGYTF
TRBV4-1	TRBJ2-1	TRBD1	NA	TGCGCCAGCAGCTCACGACAGGGGACCGATGAGCAGTTCTTC	CASSSRQGTDEQFF
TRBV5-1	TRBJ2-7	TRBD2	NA	TGCGCCAGCAGCTTTAGCGGGAGCTCCTACGAGCAGTACTTC	CASSFSGSSYEQYF
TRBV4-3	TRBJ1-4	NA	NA	TGCGCCAGCAGCATAACTGAAAAACTGTTTTTT	CASSITEKLFF
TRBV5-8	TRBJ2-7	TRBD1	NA	TGTGCCAGCAGCATTCAGGGGGTGACAGAGCAGTACTTC	CASSIQGVTEQYF
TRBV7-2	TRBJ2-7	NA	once	TGTGCCAGCAGCTTAGTCAGCCAGGTTCCCTACGAGCAGTACTTC	CASSLVSQVPYEQYF
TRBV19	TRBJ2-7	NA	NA	TGTGCCAGTAGTATAGTGTCAGGAGGCTACTACGAGCAGTACTTC	CASSIVSGGYYEQYF
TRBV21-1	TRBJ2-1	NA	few	TGTGCCAGCAGCACCGGGACAGGGTCCTACAATGAGCAGTTCTTC	CASSTGTGSYNEQFF
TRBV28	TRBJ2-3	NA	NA	TGTGCCATCAGGGGCCCTAGCACAGATACGCAGTATTTT	CAIRGPSTDTQYF
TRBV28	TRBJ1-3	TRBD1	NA	TGTGCCAGCAGTACCTGGGACAGGGCCTCTGGAAACACCATATATTTT	CASSTWDRASGNTIYF